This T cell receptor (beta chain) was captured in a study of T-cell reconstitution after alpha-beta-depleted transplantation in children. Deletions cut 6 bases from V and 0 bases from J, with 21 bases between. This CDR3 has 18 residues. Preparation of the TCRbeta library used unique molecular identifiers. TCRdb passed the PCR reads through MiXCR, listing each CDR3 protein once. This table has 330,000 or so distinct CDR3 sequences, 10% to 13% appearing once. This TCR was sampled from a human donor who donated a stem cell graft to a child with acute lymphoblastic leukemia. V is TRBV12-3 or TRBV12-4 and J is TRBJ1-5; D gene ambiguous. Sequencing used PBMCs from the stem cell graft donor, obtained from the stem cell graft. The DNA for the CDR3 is TGTGCCAGCAGCCCAAGGGCTTTTGGTACAGTTAGCAATCAGCCCCAGCATTTT. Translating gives CASSPRAFGTVSNQPQHF.